Each of the 15 T cell receptor beta chains below was sequenced from the same sample in a study of regulatory T cells in long-lasting Graves disease. The time point denotes: newly diagnosed GD, antithyroid drugs for less than 3 months. Researchers made the TCR library from RNA that was extracted from PBMCs. Arm-PCR with iRepertoire HTBI primers amplified the CDR3 regions for these TCR beta libraries. TCRdb called the multiplex PCR reads again in MiXCR, with one record for every CDR3 protein. The sample contains around 240,000 distinct CDR3 sequences, more than 15% of which appear only once. The sample was also reused in another study, on T cells in Graves' hyperthyroidism and ophthalmopathy.

The sample was peripheral blood mononuclear cells (PBMCs), taken at new diagnosis, from a patient treated with antithyroid drugs. The receptors were gathered from a woman younger than 45 with Graves disease.

This clonotype was seen ten or more times. The chain employs TRBV20-1 and TRBJ1-1; tentatively, D is TRBD1 (5 bases). The CDR3 runs to 18 residues. Trimming pared 0 bases from V and 0 bases from J, leaving 20 bases between. Germline loops: CDR1 DFQATT, CDR2 SNEGSKA (reference sequence). CDR3 region: CSARDSYFNGAMNTEAFF. CDR3 nucleotide sequence: TGCAGTGCTAGAGATTCCTATTTTAACGGGGCGATGAACACTGAAGCTTTCTTT.

This clonotype was counted many times. CDR3 protein: CASIKTGVRASYGYTF. The CDR3 DNA reads as TGTGCCAGTATCAAGACAGGGGTGAGAGCTAGCTATGGCTACACCTTC. The V call is TRBV19, the J call TRBJ1-2; 8 bases agree with TRBD1. The germline V gene encodes CDR1 LNHDA and CDR2 SQIVND (reference sequence). This CDR3 has 16 amino acids. Losses at the gene ends were 7 bases for V and 4 bases for J; bases not matched to a gene: 14.

This clonotype was seen at least ten times. The rearrangement uses TRBV5-1 and TRBJ1-2; 12 bases are shared with TRBD1. The V segment lost 4 bases and the J segment 8 bases; nucleotides outside the gene matches: 6. Germline V gene data show CDR1 as SGHRS and CDR2 as YFSETQ. The CDR3 spans 14 residues. CDR3 nucleotide sequence: TGCGCCAGCAGCACGGGACAGGGGGCGCGAGGCTACACCTTC. This translates into CASSTGQGARGYTF. Full variable domain (missing parts from reference TRBV5-1 and TRBJ1-2): KAGVTQTPRYLIKTRGQQVTLSCSPISGHRSVSWYQQTPGQGLQFLFEYFSETQRNKGNFPGRFSGRQFSNSRSEMNVSTLELGDSALYLCASSTGQGARGYTFGSGTRLTVV.

The DNA for the CDR3 is TGCAGTGCTAGTGGCGGGAGAGCCCCCTACGAGCAGTACTTC. This sequence encodes CSASGGRAPYEQYF. The chain combines TRBV20-1 with TRBJ2-7, with TRBD2 matching over 7 bases. This CDR3 contains 14 residues. Germline V CDR1 and CDR2: DFQATT, SNEGSKA (reference sequence). Germline trimming cut 3 bases from V and 2 bases from J; bases unmatched to any gene: 7.

This clonotype showed up just a few times. This chain connects TRBV19 to TRBJ2-3; D unresolved. Germline lookup yields CDR1 LNHDA and CDR2 SQIVND (reference sequence). Trimming removed 1 base from V and 2 bases from J, with 7 bases in between. There are 14 residues in the CDR3. CDR3: CASSIGPHTDTQYF. The CDR3 DNA reads TGTGCCAGTAGTATAGGGCCGCACACAGATACGCAGTATTTT.

Ten or more counts support this clonotype. This sequence joins TRBV6-1 and TRBJ1-4; perhaps TRBD1 as D (5 bases). V was clipped by 5 bases and J by 5 bases, with 15 bases between them. This CDR3 has 15 amino acids. Germline loops: CDR1 MNHNS, CDR2 SASEGT. Written as DNA, the CDR3 is TGTGCCAGCAGTATGTTCCGGGACGAGAATGAAAAACTGTTTTTT. Translated, it gives CASSMFRDENEKLFF.

The chain joins TRBV11-2 to TRBJ1-1; 8 bases are shared with TRBD1. After removal of 6 bases from V and 0 bases from J, the junction contained 6 bases not matched to a gene. Germline loops: CDR1 SGHAT, CDR2 FQNNGV. There are 15 residues in the CDR3. The chain's CDR3 is CASRRPGGLNTEAFF. Here the CDR3 DNA reads TGTGCCAGCAGACGTCCAGGGGGCCTGAACACTGAAGCTTTCTTT.

In this sample, this clonotype turned up many times. CDR3 nucleotides: TGTGCCAGCAGCTTAGTTTGGGGGCGAAACACTGAAGCTTTCTTT. Its protein product is CASSLVWGRNTEAFF. The J gene is TRBJ1-1, the V gene TRBV7-2, with D possibly being TRBD1 (6 bases). Germline V lookup: CDR1 SGHTA, CDR2 FQGNSA. The CDR3 has 15 residues. V lost 1 base and J lost 2, with 11 bases in between.

This clonotype was picked up many times. The chain combines TRBV10-3 with TRBJ1-4; unclear D gene. Germline CDR1 ENHRY, CDR2 SYGVKD. V lost 3 bases to trimming and J lost 8 bases, with 13 bases between them. This CDR3 comprises 14 residues. The CDR3 reads CAISDPEKGEKLFF. CDR3 in DNA: TGTGCCATCAGTGACCCGGAAAAAGGGGAAAAACTGTTTTTT.

There are many counts of this clonotype. The genes are TRBV6-1 and TRBJ2-7, with TRBD2 matching 8 bases. V shed 6 bases, J shed 0 bases, and the junction held 10 bases outside the gene matches. Germline V gene lookup returns CDR1 MNHNS and CDR2 SASEGT. The CDR3 length is 16 residues. CDR3 nucleotide sequence: TGTGCCAGCAGAGGACTAGCAGGACGAAACTCCTACGAGCAGTACTTC. This sequence encodes CASRGLAGRNSYEQYF.

This clonotype has ten or more counts. The chain employs TRBV27 and TRBJ2-5; D not certain. The V end lost 3 bases, the J end lost 4 bases, and 9 bases lay between the germline ends. The CDR3 contains 13 residues. The V gene's germline CDR1 is MNHEY and CDR2 SMNVEV (reference sequence). The CDR3 coding sequence is TGTGCCAGCAGTTTCTCGACACGAGAGACCCAGTACTTC. Its translation is CASSFSTRETQYF.

This clonotype was observed many times. The chain has TRBV7-9 and TRBJ1-5; 9 bases are shared with TRBD1. Germline V gives CDR1 SEHNR, CDR2 FQNEAQ (reference sequence). The CDR3 contains 18 residues. V gave up 1 base and J gave up 8 bases; unmatched junction bases: 15. In DNA, the CDR3 is TGTGCCAGCAGCTTAGATGGAGCGGGACAGGGAATTGCGGAGCCCCAGCATTTT. Its translation is CASSLDGAGQGIAEPQHF. The entire variable domain, with the rest obtained from reference TRBV7-9 and TRBJ1-5, is as follows: DTGVSQNPRHKITKRGQNVTFRCDPISEHNRLYWYRQTLGQGPEFLTYFQNEAQLEKSRLLSDRFSAERPKGSFSTLEIQRTEQGDSAMYLCASSLDGAGQGIAEPQHFGDGTRLSIL.

This clonotype was counted ten times or more. This chain uses TRBV4-1 with TRBJ2-3, with a possible D match to TRBD2 (6 bases). The V gene's germline CDR1 is MGHRA and CDR2 YSYEKL. V was shortened by 6 bases and J by 2 bases, with 15 bases between the two germline ends. This CDR3 has 15 residues. The CDR3 reads CASRPRLETTDTQYF. The CDR3 DNA sequence: TGCGCCAGCAGACCCCGACTAGAAACCACAGATACGCAGTATTTT.

This clonotype was recorded at least ten times. This may come from a read error, since a much larger clone is one base off. The chain recombines TRBV7-9 with TRBJ2-5; D is unclear. The CDR3 runs to 11 residues. Trimming left V 0 bases short and J 4 bases short, with 0 bases between. CDR1 SEHNR and CDR2 FQNEAQ come from the germline V gene (reference sequence). The CDR3 sequence: CASSLAETQYF. In DNA, the CDR3 is TGTGCCAGCAGCTTAGCAGAGACCCAGTACTTC.

This clonotype was counted many times. CDR3 bases: TGTGCCAGCGTGGATAGCGGGGTCTGGGCCTACGAGCAGTACTTC. Translation: CASVDSGVWAYEQYF. This chain links TRBV6-2 or TRBV6-3 with TRBJ2-7; 8 bases agree with TRBD2. V gave up 8 bases and J gave up 2 bases; unmatched junction bases: 11. Germline CDR1 reads MNHEY; CDR2 reads SVGEGT. There are 15 residues in the CDR3.